A single T cell receptor beta chain is shown here with its context. The V and J ends lost 1 base and 4 bases respectively, with 9 bases between them. The CDR3 has 14 residues. Germline lookup yields CDR1 LGHDT and CDR2 YNNKEL (reference sequence). A second about 6 to 11 cycle PCR used barcoded and J-beta primers. Each CDR3 protein gets one entry after TCRdb re-called the 5' RACE reads with MiXCR. The sample lists about 400,000 distinct CDR3 sequences; more than 45% were seen once. This entry is derived from a study of blood T cells in healthy people across ages. The source is a man in his sixties in good health. The chain employs TRBV3-1 and TRBJ2-3; D is uncertain. The sample consisted of blood. CDR3 sequence: CASSQAKNSDTQYF. For the CDR3, the DNA is TGTGCCAGCAGCCAAGCAAAAAACTCAGATACGCAGTATTTT.